This T cell receptor beta chain was retrieved from a study of T cells in narcolepsy (dated by TCRdb to the late 2010s). General notes on the study: The study enrolled patients with narcolepsy type 1 or type 2 (NT1, NT2) together with healthy control donors. Autoreactive T cells targeting hypocretin neuron self-antigens (hypocretin, TRIB2) were sought in narcolepsy patients, and TCR Vbeta sequencing was used to track clonotypes in blood and CSF. The paper's findings and limits, for the study overall: Plots comparing CSF and blood CD4+ T cell clonotypes from the same patient highlighted HCRT-specific and TRIB2-specific autoreactive clonotypes. Autoreactive clonotypes were reported to be detected serially in the blood of the same patients and of different patients, but not in the blood of healthy controls. Patients and controls had similar numbers of sequenced blood memory CD4+ clonotypes, with averages of around 40,000 in patients and 30,000 to 35,000 in controls. Certain blood memory CD4+ repertoires from patients and controls had no sequences that matched autoreactive T cell clones.

Remarks on this clone: The specificity of this receptor is unknown. Base qualities are not provided; no much larger clone lies one nucleotide away.

Its CDR3 holds 14 amino acids, cysteine through phenylalanine. The sequence is cut down to CDR3 DNA, 42 bases in frame from base 1. V lost 7 bases and J lost 5 bases; the stretch between them is 17 bases long. CDR1 and CDR2 were assigned from the germline V gene as MDHEN and SYDVKM. Library construction relied on the immunoSEQ multiplex PCR assay. In its TCRdb copy, this immuneACCESS table keeps in-frame sequences only and misses some clones. Where compared with another copy, unresolved V genes explain less than half of these, and the others have no known cause. The sample table contains some 32,000 clones; only one count was recorded for 75% to 85% of them. Approximately 1.2% of the sample is held by the ten biggest clonotypes. Memory CD4+ T cells were sorted ex vivo from peripheral blood of narcolepsy patients and healthy controls for TCR Vbeta sequencing.

The sequence joins TRBV28 to TRBJ2-5; the D gene is perhaps TRBD2, from 7 matching bases. The sequenced sample was CD45RA- memory CD4+ T cells from PBMCs. The cell subset or site label for this specimen denotes: memory T cells sorted ex vivo from peripheral blood. The sequence was collected from a human donor with narcolepsy. Here is the DNA: TGTGCCAGCACCCTTGGGGGGGGCCGGGAGACCCAGTACTTC. Translated, this gives CASTLGGGRETQYF. When the CDR3 is completed using the reference TRBV28 and TRBJ2-5 genes on either side, the full variable domain is DVKVTQSSRYLVKRTGEKVFLECVQDMDHENMFWYRQDPGLGLRLIYFSYDVKMKEKGDIPEGYSVSREKKERFSLILESASTNQTSMYLCASTLGGGRETQYFGPGTRLLVL.